These 30 T cell receptor beta chains share one sample of origin, sequenced in a study of CD8 T cells in ankylosing spondylitis. TCRdb independently ran MiXCR on the 5' RACE reads; one entry per CDR3 protein. The sample yields some 38,000 distinct CDR3 sequences, about a tenth seen once. Sequenced: blood, either unsorted or a sorted T cell fraction (not recorded which). Receptors were obtained from a male donor with ankylosing spondylitis or in good health (not recorded which).

This clonotype occurred many times. The rearrangement links TRBV12-3 or TRBV12-4 to TRBJ1-5; TRBD1 is a possible D gene (6 bases). The length of the CDR3 is 15 residues. Trimming removed 5 bases from V and 5 bases from J, with 16 bases in between. The CDR3 nucleotides are TGTGCCAGCAGTCCTTATCGACAGGACGATCAGCCCCAGCATTTT. Translating gives CASSPYRQDDQPQHF.

The genes are TRBV19 and TRBJ2-1, with 7 positions matching TRBD2. The germline gives CDR1 LNHDA, CDR2 SQIVND (reference sequence). V was clipped by 4 bases and J by 11 bases; unmatched bases: 11. The CDR3 totals 14 residues. The CDR3 sequence: CASSSLRGGFKQFF. The CDR3 DNA follows: TGTGCCAGTAGTAGCCTTCGGGGAGGGTTCAAGCAGTTCTTC.

This clonotype was observed at least ten times. The chain joins TRBV6-2 or TRBV6-3 to TRBJ1-5, with 7 bases identical to TRBD1. The V and J ends lost 4 bases and 7 bases, in that order; junction bases with no gene match: 4. The CDR3 spans 13 residues. The germline V gene has CDR1 MNHEY and CDR2 SVGEGT. The DNA for the CDR3 is TGTGCCAGCAGTTTCTCACAGGGGCAGCCCCAGCATTTT. Its translation: CASSFSQGQPQHF.

This clonotype showed up many times. J is TRBJ1-1 and V is TRBV7-9; D possibly corresponds to TRBD1 (5 bases). V lost 5 bases, J lost 5 bases, and 9 bases lay in between. The CDR3 is made up of 12 amino acids. CDR1 SEHNR and CDR2 FQNEAQ come from the germline V gene (reference sequence). CDR3 amino acids: CASSPGVTEAFF. The CDR3, as DNA: TGTGCCAGCAGCCCGGGGGTGACTGAAGCTTTCTTT.

This clonotype was found a few times. J is TRBJ2-1 and V is TRBV12-3 or TRBV12-4, with 10 nucleotides matching TRBD2. After removal of 10 bases from V and 2 bases from J, the junction contained 17 bases not matched to a gene. This CDR3 is built from 18 residues. The CDR3 region is CATRGLAGVPQTYNEQFF. The CDR3 region has the DNA TGTGCCACCCGAGGGCTAGCGGGAGTTCCCCAAACCTACAATGAGCAGTTCTTC.

This clonotype was recorded at least ten times. This chain connects TRBV15 to TRBJ2-2; D gene unclear. The CDR3 extends over 13 amino acids. The V gene's germline CDR1 is LNHNV and CDR2 YYDKDF (reference sequence). Deletions cut 5 bases from V and 3 bases from J, with 7 bases between. The CDR3 protein is CATSDLYTGELFF. CDR3 in DNA: TGTGCCACCAGCGACCTATACACCGGGGAGCTGTTTTTT.

This clonotype was picked up a small number of times. The genes are TRBV29-1 and TRBJ2-1; 13 nucleotides align to TRBD2. Germline V lookup: CDR1 SQVTM, CDR2 ANQGSEA. V shed 5 bases and J 4 bases; nucleotides not matched to a gene: 11. The CDR3 covers 17 residues. The CDR3 protein is CSVSPGLAGDPYNEQFF. The CDR3 DNA reads TGCAGCGTTTCCCCCGGACTAGCGGGAGATCCTTACAATGAGCAGTTCTTC.

V usage is TRBV4-1 and J usage is TRBJ2-7; 7 bases align to TRBD1. CDR3 length: 15 residues. From germline, CDR1 is MGHRA and CDR2 YSYEKL. After removal of 0 bases from V and 3 bases from J, the junction contained 5 bases not matched to a gene. DNA of the CDR3: TGCGCCAGCAGCCAAGAGACAGGGTGGGTCTACGAGCAGTACTTC. As protein: CASSQETGWVYEQYF.

This clonotype was observed at least ten times. This chain connects TRBV10-3 to TRBJ2-7; 7 bases map to TRBD1. The CDR3 consists of 15 residues. V trimming: 3 bases; J trimming: 7 bases; junction bases outside the gene matches: 12. Germline-derived CDR1 and CDR2 are ENHRY and SYGVKD. The CDR3 DNA sequence: TGTGCCATCAGTGACGGACAGGTCTTCATGTGGGAGCAGTACTTC. Its translation: CAISDGQVFMWEQYF.

This clonotype was picked up many times. A junction end diverges from the germline sequence, so it may reflect a read error. V usage is TRBV19 and J usage is TRBJ2-2; D is ambiguous. This CDR3 contains 13 residues. Germline V CDR1 and CDR2: LNHDA, SQIVND (reference sequence). The CDR3 spells CASSLESPGELFF. In DNA, the CDR3 is TGTGCCAGTAGTCTAGAATCACCCGGGGAGCTGTTTTTT.

The chain carries TRBV28 and TRBJ2-1; the match to TRBD2 covers 8 bases. This CDR3 has 13 residues. Germline V gives CDR1 MDHEN, CDR2 SYDVKM. Trimming took 6 bases from V and 7 from J; bases not matched to a gene: 5. The DNA of the CDR3 is TGTGCCAGCAGGGCGGGAGGAGAAAATGAGCAGTTCTTC. Residues: CASRAGGENEQFF.

In its sample, this clonotype was seen many times. The chain couples TRBV6-5 to TRBJ2-5; TRBD2 aligns across 11 bases. The CDR3 contains 15 residues. CDR1 MNHEY and CDR2 SVGAGI come from the germline V gene. Trimming removed 8 bases from V and 5 bases from J; junction bases left unmatched: 10. The CDR3 sequence: CASGYTSGSAETQYF. The CDR3 DNA reads TGTGCCAGCGGATACACTAGCGGGAGCGCGGAGACCCAGTACTTC.

This clonotype was observed many times. This chain links TRBV10-3 with TRBJ1-6; possibly TRBD1 for D (5 bases). The CDR3 spans 15 residues. The germline V and J ends were trimmed by 5 bases and 8 bases, with 16 bases remaining between them. Germline CDR1 and CDR2: ENHRY and SYGVKD. CDR3: CAISNAADRYSPLHF. CDR3 sequence (DNA): TGTGCCATCAGTAATGCCGCCGACAGATATTCACCCCTCCACTTT.

This sequence joins TRBV20-1 and TRBJ2-3, with D maybe TRBD2 (6 bases). CDR1 and CDR2 (germline): DFQATT, SNEGSKA (reference sequence). Trimming left V 5 bases short and J 2 bases short, with 11 bases between. This CDR3 comprises 13 residues. The CDR3 DNA reads TGCAGTGCTTTGGGACTTAACACAGATACGCAGTATTTT. It translates to CSALGLNTDTQYF.

This clonotype was counted ten times or more. This chain connects TRBV12-3 or TRBV12-4 to TRBJ2-2, with 7 positions matching TRBD1. There are 14 residues in the CDR3. V was clipped by 6 bases and J by 3 bases; unmatched bases: 4. CDR3 loop: CASRRQGDTGELFF. For the CDR3, the DNA is TGTGCCAGCAGAAGACAGGGCGACACCGGGGAGCTGTTTTTT.

The V call is TRBV27, the J call TRBJ2-5; TRBD1 agrees at 7 bases. Germline-derived CDR1 and CDR2 are MNHEY and SMNVEV (reference sequence). CDR3 length equals 17 residues. The J segment lost 2 bases and the V segment lost 1 base, leaving 10 bases of the junction unmatched. For the CDR3, the DNA is TGTGCCAGCAGTTTATTCACCTCCCGGGACAGACAAGAGACCCAGTACTTC. Its translation is CASSLFTSRDRQETQYF.

This clonotype has at least ten counts. This chain joins TRBV7-3 and TRBJ2-5; 8 nucleotides line up with TRBD2. The CDR3 totals 15 residues. Germline CDR1 reads SGHTA; CDR2 reads FQGTGA. V dropped 3 bases and J dropped 5; count of bases not matched to a gene: 8. The CDR3 coding sequence is TGTGCCAGCAGCTTTACCGGGAGGGGAAGGGAGACCCAGTACTTC. Protein product: CASSFTGRGRETQYF.

This clonotype was seen a handful of times. The V gene is TRBV29-1, the J gene TRBJ2-3; D unresolved. The CDR3 totals 12 residues. The V and J ends lost 3 bases and 2 bases respectively, with 6 bases between them. The germline CDR1 and CDR2 sequences are SQVTM and ANQGSEA. CDR3 residues: CSVEGITDTQYF. Written as DNA, the CDR3 is TGCAGCGTTGAGGGGATCACAGATACGCAGTATTTT.

This clonotype was counted many times. The chain combines TRBV20-1 with TRBJ2-7; D perhaps matches TRBD2 (6 bases). The V gene's germline CDR1 is DFQATT and CDR2 SNEGSKA (reference sequence). The CDR3 extends over 16 amino acids. V lost 3 bases and J 0 bases, leaving 18 bases between the germline ends. The CDR3 DNA reads TGCAGTGCTAGGCCCCGGGACTTCGGTAGCTCCTACGAGCAGTACTTC. Its protein is CSARPRDFGSSYEQYF.

The table lists this clonotype with many counts. The chain uses TRBV12-3 or TRBV12-4 and TRBJ1-1; D might be TRBD1 (5 bases). V gave up 5 bases and J gave up 4 bases, with 8 bases separating them. The CDR3 covers 12 residues. Written as DNA, the CDR3 is TGTGCCAGCAGTCCTCAGGGCACTGAAGCTTTCTTT. Protein product: CASSPQGTEAFF.

This clonotype has at least ten counts. The rearrangement links TRBV5-1 to TRBJ1-2; a weak D match, TRBD1 (5 bases). V was trimmed by 7 bases and J by 6 bases, leaving 22 bases between them. Per the germline V gene, CDR1 is SGHRS and CDR2 is YFSETQ. The CDR3 is 15 residues long. CDR3 loop: CASRGEGLSLDGYTF. As DNA, the CDR3 is TGCGCCAGCCGGGGGGAAGGCCTCTCGTTGGATGGCTACACCTTC.

This clonotype was picked up many times. CDR3 coding DNA: TGTGCCAGCAGTAGACTAGCGGGAGGGCCGGGATATGAGCAGTACTTC. Translating it yields CASSRLAGGPGYEQYF. This chain uses TRBV12-3 or TRBV12-4 with TRBJ2-7, with TRBD2 matching 14 bases. CDR3 length: 16 amino acids. The junction had 10 bases not matched to a gene; V was cut back by 5 bases and J by 7 bases.

This sequence joins TRBV20-1 and TRBJ2-3; maybe TRBD1 (6 bases). This CDR3 is built from 16 residues. The V end lost 3 bases, the J end lost 3 bases, and 19 bases lay between the germline ends. CDR1 and CDR2 from the germline V gene are DFQATT and SNEGSKA (reference sequence). The CDR3, as DNA: TGCAGTGCTAGGGACGAGGGGGAGTATATGACAGATACGCAGTATTTT. It specifies CSARDEGEYMTDTQYF.

This clonotype was counted ten times or more. The chain joins TRBV7-8 to TRBJ2-7; tentatively, D is TRBD2 (5 bases). The V end was cut by 1 base, the J end by 2 bases, with 24 bases between. Germline lookup yields CDR1 SGHVS and CDR2 FQNEAQ. This CDR3 contains 19 residues. This CDR3 reads CASSLVGRGLAVNPYEQYF. The CDR3 DNA is TGTGCCAGCAGCTTAGTAGGGCGAGGGCTAGCCGTAAACCCCTACGAGCAGTACTTC.

This clonotype was seen at least ten times. The rearrangement uses TRBV20-1 and TRBJ2-7; possible D gene TRBD2, 7 bases. The V gene's germline CDR1 is DFQATT and CDR2 SNEGSKA (reference sequence). This CDR3 has 13 amino acids. V was cut by 3 bases and J by 5 bases, with 14 bases left in between. CDR3 bases: TGCAGTGCTAGGGATCCGGGGGGCCACGAGCAGTACTTC. It yields the protein CSARDPGGHEQYF.

This clonotype was detected ten times or more. This sequence joins TRBV23-1 and TRBJ2-1; unclear D gene. TRBV23-1 is marked as an open reading frame, function uncertain. The CDR3 spans 13 residues. V was cut by 6 bases and J by 10 bases, with 16 bases left in between. Here the CDR3 reads CASRQAPEPEQFF. The CDR3 DNA sequence: TGCGCCAGCAGACAAGCTCCAGAGCCAGAGCAGTTCTTC.

In this sample, this clonotype turned up many times. CDR3 DNA sequence: TGTGCCATCAGTGAGTCACTAGCGGGCGCCAACACCGGGGAGCTGTTTTTT. It encodes CAISESLAGANTGELFF. The chain carries TRBV10-3 and TRBJ2-2; 9 nucleotides align to TRBD2. The ends lost 0 bases at V and 2 bases at J; junction bases unmatched: 4. This CDR3 spans 17 amino acids. Germline CDR1 reads ENHRY; CDR2 reads SYGVKD.

This clonotype is deemed medium-sized. V is TRBV20-1 and J is TRBJ2-7, with D perhaps TRBD1 or TRBD2 (5 bases each). CDR1 is DFQATT and CDR2 is SNEGSKA in the germline V gene (reference sequence). The CDR3 is made up of 14 amino acids. V lost 5 bases and J lost 2, with 16 bases in between. The CDR3 DNA reads as TGCAGTGCTGGTGGGGCGGGCGGTACCTACGAGCAGTACTTC. Its protein product is CSAGGAGGTYEQYF.

This clonotype has at least ten counts. The V gene is TRBV12-3 or TRBV12-4, the J gene TRBJ1-1; D is unclear. Trimming removed 3 bases from V and 11 bases from J, with 13 bases in between. CDR3 length: 12 residues. This CDR3 is CASSLIAYRAFF. CDR3 coding DNA: TGTGCCAGCAGTTTGATCGCATATCGGGCTTTCTTT.

At least ten counts were recorded for this clonotype. V usage is TRBV29-1 and J usage is TRBJ2-1; TRBD1 might be the D (6 bases). Trimming removed 4 bases from V and 7 bases from J, with 8 bases in between. Germline lookup yields CDR1 SQVTM and CDR2 ANQGSEA. The CDR3 sequence is 11 residues long. DNA of the CDR3: TGCAGCGTTGCGCAGGGGAATGAGCAGTTCTTC. Translation: CSVAQGNEQFF.